This T cell receptor beta chain was identified in a study of metastatic and nonmetastatic thyroid tumors. Study context: The study looked at repertoires side by side in blood and in tumor or nodule tissue from malignant and benign thyroid patients. Overall study findings and caveats: Reported TCR beta diversity, measured in blood and tumor, was significantly higher for malignant thyroid tumors than for benign nodules.

Prior to thyroid surgery, none of the patients had received any treatment. This CDR3 is built from 14 residues. V gave up 3 bases and J gave up 0 bases, with 7 bases separating them. CDR1 SGDLS and CDR2 YYNGEE come from the germline V gene. TCRdb re-called the PCR reads through MiXCR. The sample consists of roughly 41,000 clones, roughly a sixth of them appearing once. At least ten counts were recorded for this clone. The antigen is not known. This receptor was taken from a female donor with papillary thyroid cancer or a benign thyroid nodule (not recorded which). Some clones in this sample may be carry-over from other donors' samples. Sequencing used blood. J is TRBJ1-5 and V is TRBV9; D is ambiguous. CDR3 protein: CASSDPDSNQPQHF. CDR3 in DNA: TGTGCCAGCAGCGACCCCGATAGCAATCAGCCCCAGCATTTT.